The table lists the clone carrying this TCR beta chain with a count of one. The antigen remains undetermined. With cryopreserved PBMCs as the source, roughly 2 micrograms of genomic DNA went to TCR beta libraries. Clones were sequenced by immunoSEQ multiplex PCR, and TCRdb holds only the in-frame ones, with some missing. The table lists just over 200,000 clones, 79% of them singletons. The data derive from a study of cytotoxic CD8 clonotypes in ibrutinib-treated CLL. Study-wide context: Mean per-sample yields comprised 255,043 productive templates and approximately 97,000 productive rearrangements.

Findings and caveats of the study: Samples were collected at differing times from sustained-remission and progressing patients. The clonality went up when patients responded to ibrutinib and dropped back toward baseline at progression.

CDR3 length: 13 residues. V was trimmed by 5 bases and J by 0 bases, leaving 7 bases between them. Germline V CDR1 and CDR2: KGHSH, LQKENI. This clonotype was sampled from a human donor with chronic lymphocytic leukemia. This chain joins TRBV18 and TRBJ2-5; no firm D call. The sample here was PBMCs, taken after 12 months of ibrutinib treatment. The CDR3 DNA reads TGTGCCAGCTCATACTACAACCAAGAGACCCAGTACTTC. This encodes CASSYYNQETQYF.